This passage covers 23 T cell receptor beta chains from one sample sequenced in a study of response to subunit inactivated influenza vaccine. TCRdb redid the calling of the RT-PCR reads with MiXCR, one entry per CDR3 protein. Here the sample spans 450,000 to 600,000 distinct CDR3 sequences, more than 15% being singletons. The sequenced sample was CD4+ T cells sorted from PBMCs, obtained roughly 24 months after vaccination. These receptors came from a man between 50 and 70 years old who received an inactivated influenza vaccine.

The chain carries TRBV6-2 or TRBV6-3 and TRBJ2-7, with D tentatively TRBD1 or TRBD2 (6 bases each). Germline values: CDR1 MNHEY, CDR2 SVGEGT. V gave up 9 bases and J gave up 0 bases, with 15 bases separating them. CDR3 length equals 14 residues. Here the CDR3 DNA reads TGTGCCAGTTTACGGGGGCGATCCTCCTACGAGCAGTACTTC. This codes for CASLRGRSSYEQYF.

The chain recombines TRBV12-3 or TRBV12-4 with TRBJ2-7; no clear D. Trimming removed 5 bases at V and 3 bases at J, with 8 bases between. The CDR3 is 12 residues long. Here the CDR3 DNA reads TGTGCCAGCAGTAACCCTGACTACGAGCAGTACTTC. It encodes CASSNPDYEQYF.

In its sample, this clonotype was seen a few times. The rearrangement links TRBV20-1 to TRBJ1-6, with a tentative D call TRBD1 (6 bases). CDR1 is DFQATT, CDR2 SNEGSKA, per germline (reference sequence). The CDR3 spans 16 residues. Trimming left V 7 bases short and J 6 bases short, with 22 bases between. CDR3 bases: TGCAGTGTCACCCGGGGGGCGCTTAGTTTTAATTCACCCCTCCACTTT. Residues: CSVTRGALSFNSPLHF.

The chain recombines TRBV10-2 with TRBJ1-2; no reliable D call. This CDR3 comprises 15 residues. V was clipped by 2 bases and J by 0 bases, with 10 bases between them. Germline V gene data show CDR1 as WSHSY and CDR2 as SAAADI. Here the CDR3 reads CASSEAPSANYGYTF. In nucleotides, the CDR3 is TGCGCCAGCAGTGAGGCGCCGTCAGCTAACTATGGCTACACCTTC.

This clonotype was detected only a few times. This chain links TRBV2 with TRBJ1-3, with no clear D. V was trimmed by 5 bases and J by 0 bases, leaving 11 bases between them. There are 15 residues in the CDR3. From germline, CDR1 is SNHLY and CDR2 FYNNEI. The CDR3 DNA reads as TGTGCCAGCAGTCCAAGGAAGAGCTCTGGAAACACCATATATTTT. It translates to CASSPRKSSGNTIYF.

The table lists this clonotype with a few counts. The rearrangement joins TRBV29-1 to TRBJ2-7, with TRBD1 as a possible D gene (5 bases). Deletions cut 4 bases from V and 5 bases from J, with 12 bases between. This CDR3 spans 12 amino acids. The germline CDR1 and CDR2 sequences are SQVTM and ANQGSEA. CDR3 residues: CSVALTGNEQYF. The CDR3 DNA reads TGCAGCGTTGCCCTCACAGGTAACGAGCAGTACTTC.

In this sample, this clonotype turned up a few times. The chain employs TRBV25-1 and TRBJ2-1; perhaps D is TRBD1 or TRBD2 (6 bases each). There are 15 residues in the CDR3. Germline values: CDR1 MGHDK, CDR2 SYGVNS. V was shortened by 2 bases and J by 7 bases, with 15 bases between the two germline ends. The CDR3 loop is CASSEGGSGGNEQFF. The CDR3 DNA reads TGTGCCAGCAGTGAAGGGGGCAGTGGGGGGAATGAGCAGTTCTTC. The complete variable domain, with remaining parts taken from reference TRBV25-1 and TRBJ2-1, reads EADIYQTPRYLVIGTGKKITLECSQTMGHDKMYWYQQDPGMELHLIHYSYGVNSTEKGDLSSESTVSRIRTEHFPLTLESARPSHTSQYLCASSEGGSGGNEQFFGPGTRLTVL.

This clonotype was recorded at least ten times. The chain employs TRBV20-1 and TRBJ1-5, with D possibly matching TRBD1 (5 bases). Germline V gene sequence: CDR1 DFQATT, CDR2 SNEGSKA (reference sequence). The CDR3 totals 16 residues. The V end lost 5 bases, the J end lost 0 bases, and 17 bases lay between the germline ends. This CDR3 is CSAEGGTEYSNQPQHF. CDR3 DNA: TGCAGTGCTGAGGGAGGGACCGAATATAGCAATCAGCCCCAGCATTTT.

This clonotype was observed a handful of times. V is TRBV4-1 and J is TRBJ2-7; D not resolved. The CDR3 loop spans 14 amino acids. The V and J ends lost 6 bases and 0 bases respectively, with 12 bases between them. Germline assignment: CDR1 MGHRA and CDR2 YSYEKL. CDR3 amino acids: CASREVGSSYEQYF. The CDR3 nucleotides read TGCGCCAGCAGAGAGGTTGGCAGCTCCTACGAGCAGTACTTC.

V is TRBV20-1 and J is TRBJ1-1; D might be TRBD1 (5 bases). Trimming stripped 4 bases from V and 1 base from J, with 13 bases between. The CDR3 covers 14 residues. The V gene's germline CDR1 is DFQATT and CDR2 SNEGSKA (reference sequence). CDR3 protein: CSATRDGQNTEAFF. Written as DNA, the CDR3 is TGCAGTGCTACTAGGGACGGCCAGAACACTGAAGCTTTCTTT.

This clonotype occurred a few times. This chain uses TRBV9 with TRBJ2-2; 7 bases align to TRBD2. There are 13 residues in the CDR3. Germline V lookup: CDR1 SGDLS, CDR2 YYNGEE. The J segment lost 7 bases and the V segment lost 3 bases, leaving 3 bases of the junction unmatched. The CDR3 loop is CASSEGTNGELFF. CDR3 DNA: TGTGCCAGCAGCGAAGGGACTAACGGGGAGCTGTTTTTT.

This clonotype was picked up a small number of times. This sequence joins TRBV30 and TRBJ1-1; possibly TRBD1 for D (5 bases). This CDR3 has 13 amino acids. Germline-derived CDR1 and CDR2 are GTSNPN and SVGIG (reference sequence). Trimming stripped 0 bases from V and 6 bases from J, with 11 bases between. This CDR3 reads CAWSVQGIAEAFF. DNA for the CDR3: TGTGCCTGGAGTGTGCAGGGTATAGCTGAAGCTTTCTTT.

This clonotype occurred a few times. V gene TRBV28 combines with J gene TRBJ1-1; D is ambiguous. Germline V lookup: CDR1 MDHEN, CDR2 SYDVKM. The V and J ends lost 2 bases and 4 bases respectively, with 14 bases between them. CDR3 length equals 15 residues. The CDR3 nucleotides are TGTGCCAGCAGTTTAGAAAGGCCACGGGGCACTGAAGCTTTCTTT. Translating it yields CASSLERPRGTEAFF.

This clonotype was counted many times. The CDR3: CASSYPGPTWEQYF. The CDR3 DNA reads as TGTGCCAGCAGCTACCCGGGACCGACGTGGGAGCAGTACTTC. The V and J genes are TRBV7-2 and TRBJ2-7; D possibly matches TRBD1 or TRBD2 (5 bases each). Germline V gene data show CDR1 as SGHTA and CDR2 as FQGNSA. Trimming took 4 bases from V and 7 from J, leaving 17 bases between them. The CDR3 runs to 14 residues.

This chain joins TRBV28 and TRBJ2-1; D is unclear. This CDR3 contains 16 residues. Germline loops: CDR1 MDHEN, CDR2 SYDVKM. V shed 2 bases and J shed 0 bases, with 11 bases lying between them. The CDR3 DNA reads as TGTGCCAGCAGTTTAGTTAGCCCGAGCTCCTACAATGAGCAGTTCTTC. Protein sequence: CASSLVSPSSYNEQFF.

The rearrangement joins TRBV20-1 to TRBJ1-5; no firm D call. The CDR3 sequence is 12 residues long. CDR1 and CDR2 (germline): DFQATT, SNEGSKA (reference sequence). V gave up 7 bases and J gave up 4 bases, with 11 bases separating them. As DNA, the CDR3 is TGCAGTGGGGTGGTCCTGAATCAGCCCCAGCATTTT. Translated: CSGVVLNQPQHF.

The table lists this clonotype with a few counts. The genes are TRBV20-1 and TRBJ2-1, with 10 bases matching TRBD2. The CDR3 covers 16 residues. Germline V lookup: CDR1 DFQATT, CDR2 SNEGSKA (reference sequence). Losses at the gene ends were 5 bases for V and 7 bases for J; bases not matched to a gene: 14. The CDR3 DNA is TGCAGTGCTGCCCCCCCTCTAGCGGGGGTGAGGAATGAGCAGTTCTTC. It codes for CSAAPPLAGVRNEQFF.

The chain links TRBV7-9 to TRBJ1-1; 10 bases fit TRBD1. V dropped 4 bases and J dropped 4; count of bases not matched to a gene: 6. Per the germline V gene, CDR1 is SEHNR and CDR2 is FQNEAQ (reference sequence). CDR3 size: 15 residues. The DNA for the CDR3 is TGTGCCAGCAGCTATGGGACAGGGGTTGTCACTGAAGCTTTCTTT. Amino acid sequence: CASSYGTGVVTEAFF.

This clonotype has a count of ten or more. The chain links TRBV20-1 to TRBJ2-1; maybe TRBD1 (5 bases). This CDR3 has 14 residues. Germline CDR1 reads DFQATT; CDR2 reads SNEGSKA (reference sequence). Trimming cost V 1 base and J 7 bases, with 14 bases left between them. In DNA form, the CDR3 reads TGCAGTGCTAGAGTCCCAGGGTTGAGTAATGAGCAGTTCTTC. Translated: CSARVPGLSNEQFF.

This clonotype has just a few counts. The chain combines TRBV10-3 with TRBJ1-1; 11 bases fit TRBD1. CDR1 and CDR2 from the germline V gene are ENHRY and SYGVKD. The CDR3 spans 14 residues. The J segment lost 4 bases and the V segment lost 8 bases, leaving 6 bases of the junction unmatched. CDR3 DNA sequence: TGTGCCATCTCCACCGGGACAGGGGGCACTGAAGCTTTCTTT. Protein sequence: CAISTGTGGTEAFF.

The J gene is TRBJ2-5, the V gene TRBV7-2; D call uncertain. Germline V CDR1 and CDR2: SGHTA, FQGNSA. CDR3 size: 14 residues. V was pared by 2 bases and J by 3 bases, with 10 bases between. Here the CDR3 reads CASSLPNRKETQYF. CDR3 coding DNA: TGTGCCAGCAGCTTACCGAACAGAAAAGAGACCCAGTACTTC.

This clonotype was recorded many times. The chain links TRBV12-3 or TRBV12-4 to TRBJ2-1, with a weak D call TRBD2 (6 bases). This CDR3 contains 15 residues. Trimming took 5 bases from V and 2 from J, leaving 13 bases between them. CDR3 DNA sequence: TGTGCCAGCAGTCTGGAGGGCCTCACCTACAATGAGCAGTTCTTC. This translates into CASSLEGLTYNEQFF.

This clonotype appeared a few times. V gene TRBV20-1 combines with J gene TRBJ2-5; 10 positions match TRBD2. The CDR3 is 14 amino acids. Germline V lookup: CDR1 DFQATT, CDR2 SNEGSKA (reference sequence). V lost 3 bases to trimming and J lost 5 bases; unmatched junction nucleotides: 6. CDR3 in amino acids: CSASREGLAETQYF. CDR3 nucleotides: TGCAGTGCTAGCCGTGAGGGACTAGCGGAGACCCAGTACTTC.